The rows below give T cell receptor beta chains drawn from one sample of a study of blood T cells in healthy people across ages. TCRdb re-analysed the 5' RACE reads in MiXCR, keeping a single row per CDR3 protein. The sample carries 710,000 or so distinct CDR3 sequences, approximately 22% recorded once. The sequenced sample consisted of blood. The receptor source for this set is a man aged 70 or older in good health. CDR3s include the opening cysteine and the closing phenylalanine or tryptophan. A D gene is named only where the DNA matches it firmly. Not all rows give a size; the values are once, few, many and, for expanded clones, a class.

TGCAGCGTCCGGACGGGGCAGGGGGATCAGCCCCAGCATTTT CSVRTGQGDQPQHF TRBV29-1 few 14 TRBD1 TRBJ1-5
TGTGCCAGCAGCCTAGGGTTACTTATCGGCGGGGAGCTGTTTTTT CASSLGLLIGGELFF TRBV12-3/TRBV12-4 NA 15 NA TRBJ2-2
TGTGCCAGCAGCTTACTACAGGGGTTTAATGAAAAACTGTTTTTT CASSLLQGFNEKLFF TRBV7-6 NA 15 TRBD1 TRBJ1-4
TGTGCCAGCAGTATAGATACGGGAAACACCATATATTTT CASSIDTGNTIYF TRBV28 few 13 NA TRBJ1-3
TGTGCCAGCAGCTTAGAGTGGGGACGAATGGATGAGCAGTTCTTC CASSLEWGRMDEQFF TRBV7-2 NA 15 NA TRBJ2-1
TGTGCCACCAGTGACTCCTATAATTCACCCCTCCACTTT CATSDSYNSPLHF TRBV24-1 NA 13 NA TRBJ1-6
TGCAGCGTTGGTTGGGACGTCGAGGGCTACACCTTC CSVGWDVEGYTF TRBV29-1 NA 12 NA TRBJ1-2
TGTGCCAGCAGCGTAGACCCCGGGAGGGCCCTTTTCTTC CASSVDPGRALFF TRBV9 NA 13 TRBD2 TRBJ2-1
TGTGCCAGCTACCCGGGACTAGCGTTCAATGAGCAGTTCTTC CASYPGLAFNEQFF TRBV6-2/TRBV6-3 NA 14 TRBD2 TRBJ2-1
TGTGCCAGCAGCCACCTCGGGGGTTTCAGCTCCTACGAGCAGTACTTC CASSHLGGFSSYEQYF TRBV11-2 NA 16 NA TRBJ2-7
TGCAGTGCTAGAAACTCTAACCAAGAGACCCAGTACTTC CSARNSNQETQYF TRBV20-1 NA 13 NA TRBJ2-5